Below are 32 T cell receptor beta chains sequenced from a single sample in a study of human T cells and chemical hapten exposure. Described time point: patch test 3, about 24 weeks after DPC sensitization. Treatment noted: therapeutic diphenylcyclopropenone sensitization with weekly scalp DPC. TCRdb independently ran MiXCR on the RACE reads; one entry per CDR3 protein. The sample records 150,000 to 200,000 distinct CDR3 sequences, around a quarter being singletons. The sample in question was whole blood, obtained in connection with sensitization to the hapten diphenylcyclopropenone (DPC). The receptors derive from a woman aged 40 to 49 with alopecia areata. Some clones in this sample may be carry-over from other donors' samples.

The rearrangement uses TRBV6-5 and TRBJ2-1, with 12 bases fitting TRBD1. Trimming at V came to 0 bases and at J to 7 bases, leaving 13 bases not matched to a gene. This CDR3 comprises 19 residues. Germline V gene lookup returns CDR1 MNHEY and CDR2 SVGAGI. This chain's CDR3 is CASSYSIVGTGGILNEQFF. CDR3 DNA: TGTGCCAGCAGTTACTCGATAGTAGGGACAGGGGGCATCTTGAATGAGCAGTTCTTC.

This clonotype was seen repeatedly, ten times or more. The V and J genes are TRBV6-2 or TRBV6-3 and TRBJ2-7; maybe TRBD2 (5 bases). The germline gives CDR1 MNHEY, CDR2 SVGEGT. The V end lost 6 bases, the J end lost 2 bases, and 8 bases lay between the germline ends. The CDR3 totals 12 residues. The DNA for the CDR3 is TGTGCCAGCAGCTCCGGGACCTACGAGCAGTACTTC. It encodes CASSSGTYEQYF.

The J gene is TRBJ1-5, the V gene TRBV11-1; possible D gene TRBD1, 6 bases. CDR1 SGHAT and CDR2 FQDESV come from the germline V gene (reference sequence). The V end lost 5 bases, the J end lost 2 bases, and 10 bases lay between the germline ends. This CDR3 has 14 residues. Here the CDR3 DNA reads TGTGCCAGCAGCGGGGGCGCGGGCAATCAGCCCCAGCATTTT. Its translation: CASSGGAGNQPQHF.

V gene TRBV7-9 combines with J gene TRBJ1-2; the match to TRBD1 covers 7 bases. The trim removed 1 base at V and 2 bases at J, leaving 4 bases unmatched. Germline lookup yields CDR1 SEHNR and CDR2 FQNEAQ (reference sequence). This CDR3 contains 15 residues. The CDR3 DNA reads as TGTGCCAGCAGCTTAGGAGAGACAGGGAACTATGGCTACACCTTC. Encoded protein: CASSLGETGNYGYTF.

The V call is TRBV7-9, the J call TRBJ2-2; D may be TRBD1 (6 bases). The CDR3 extends over 16 amino acids. The V end lost 1 base, the J end lost 4 bases, and 13 bases lay between the germline ends. Germline-derived CDR1 and CDR2 are SEHNR and FQNEAQ (reference sequence). CDR3 in DNA: TGTGCCAGCAGCTTAGGGAGGACAGCAGTCACCGGGGAGCTGTTTTTT. As protein: CASSLGRTAVTGELFF.

The chain uses TRBV10-3 and TRBJ2-1; maybe TRBD1 (6 bases). Germline V CDR1 and CDR2: ENHRY, SYGVKD. Deletions cut 6 bases from V and 0 bases from J, with 15 bases between. This CDR3 is built from 16 residues. The DNA for the CDR3 is TGTGCCATCAGCCCGGGACATCAGAGCTCCTACAATGAGCAGTTCTTC. Protein: CAISPGHQSSYNEQFF.

This clonotype was counted between two and nine times. This sequence joins TRBV20-1 and TRBJ2-7; D may correspond to TRBD1 or TRBD2 (5 bases each). Germline CDR1 DFQATT, CDR2 SNEGSKA (reference sequence). CDR3 length: 14 amino acids. V was clipped by 0 bases and J by 4 bases, with 13 bases between them. The CDR3 coding sequence is TGCAGTGCTAGAGATTTAGGCAGGGAGTACGAGCAGTACTTC. Translation gives CSARDLGREYEQYF.

The J gene is TRBJ2-5, the V gene TRBV29-1; TRBD2 might be the D (6 bases). The germline gives CDR1 SQVTM, CDR2 ANQGSEA. Trimming took 1 base from V and 5 from J, leaving 14 bases between them. The CDR3 spans 14 residues. CDR3: CSVEVAEAPETQYF. CDR3 DNA sequence: TGCAGCGTTGAAGTAGCGGAGGCCCCTGAGACCCAGTACTTC.

The table lists this clonotype with many counts. As DNA, the CDR3 is TGTGCCAGCAGTTACGGAGGGGCTGGGGCCAACGTCCTGACTTTC. It encodes CASSYGGAGANVLTF. The chain combines TRBV6-2 or TRBV6-3 with TRBJ2-6; D might be TRBD2 (6 bases). V was pared by 2 bases and J by 2 bases, with 7 bases between. Germline V gene data show CDR1 as MNHEY and CDR2 as SVGEGT. CDR3 length: 15 amino acids.

The chain recombines TRBV5-1 with TRBJ2-1; TRBD2 matches 10 bases. The ends lost 0 bases at V and 4 bases at J; junction bases unmatched: 4. Looked up from germline, CDR1 is SGHRS and CDR2 is YFSETQ. The CDR3 contains 16 residues. CDR3 sequence (DNA): TGCGCCAGCAGCTTGGGGGCTAGCGGGAGTTACAATGAGCAGTTCTTC. Amino acid sequence: CASSLGASGSYNEQFF.

The chain employs TRBV12-3 or TRBV12-4 and TRBJ2-3; 16 bases line up with TRBD2. The CDR3 sequence is 16 residues long. V dropped 6 bases and J dropped 12; count of bases not matched to a gene: 12. The CDR3 loop is CASSTGTSGRAETQYF. For the CDR3, the DNA is TGTGCCAGCAGCACCGGGACTAGCGGGAGGGCTGAGACCCAGTATTTT.

This chain connects TRBV28 to TRBJ2-1; 7 bases line up with TRBD2. V dropped 4 bases and J dropped 0; count of bases not matched to a gene: 9. The CDR3 loop spans 17 amino acids. Germline values: CDR1 MDHEN, CDR2 SYDVKM. CDR3 amino acids: CASSSTGLSSSYNEQFF. The CDR3, as DNA: TGTGCCAGCAGTTCCACGGGACTATCAAGCTCCTACAATGAGCAGTTCTTC. The variable domain in full, with the rest retrieved from reference TRBV28 and TRBJ2-1, is DVKVTQSSRYLVKRTGEKVFLECVQDMDHENMFWYRQDPGLGLRLIYFSYDVKMKEKGDIPEGYSVSREKKERFSLILESASTNQTSMYLCASSSTGLSSSYNEQFFGPGTRLTVL.

The rearrangement links TRBV28 to TRBJ2-2; 12 positions match TRBD2. The germline V gene encodes CDR1 MDHEN and CDR2 SYDVKM. This CDR3 has 17 residues. With 8 bases clipped from V and 4 bases from J, the junction kept 11 bases outside the gene matches. The CDR3 sequence: CASVLGRTSGATGELFF. As DNA, the CDR3 is TGTGCCAGCGTCTTGGGAAGGACTAGCGGGGCCACCGGGGAGCTGTTTTTT.

In this sample, this clonotype turned up a few times. Compared with germline, one end of the junction differs, possibly owing to a read error. The chain uses TRBV28 and TRBJ2-7; the D call may be TRBD1 or TRBD2 (5 bases each). This CDR3 contains 10 residues. CDR1 is MDHEN, CDR2 SYDVKM, per germline. The CDR3 here is CASRCRDDGF. The CDR3 DNA is TGTGCCAGCAGGTGCCGGGACGATGGCTTC.

This clonotype showed up just a few times. This chain uses TRBV29-1 with TRBJ1-3; no clear D gene. The CDR3 is made up of 12 amino acids. The V end was cut by 1 base, the J end by 7 bases, with 8 bases between. The germline V gene has CDR1 SQVTM and CDR2 ANQGSEA. Written as DNA, the CDR3 is TGCAGCGTTGAAGCCCAACGGAACACCATATATTTT. It is translated as CSVEAQRNTIYF.

This clonotype appeared a few times. The chain recombines TRBV20-1 with TRBJ2-3; a possible D gene is TRBD1 (5 bases). The CDR3 has 15 amino acids. The germline CDR1 and CDR2 sequences are DFQATT and SNEGSKA (reference sequence). The V and J ends lost 0 bases and 2 bases respectively, with 12 bases between them. The CDR3 protein is CSARDRQWNTDTQYF. The CDR3 DNA sequence: TGCAGTGCTAGAGACCGACAGTGGAACACAGATACGCAGTATTTT.

J is TRBJ1-4 and V is TRBV20-1, with D possibly being TRBD1 (5 bases). Germline-derived CDR1 and CDR2 are DFQATT and SNEGSKA (reference sequence). This CDR3 has 13 amino acids. V lost 1 base and J lost 8, with 11 bases in between. CDR3: CSARGGSTEKLFF. The CDR3 region has the DNA TGCAGTGCTAGAGGGGGCAGTACCGAAAAACTGTTTTTT.

The chain is built from TRBV7-3 and TRBJ2-1, with TRBD2 matching 9 bases. The germline gives CDR1 SGHTA, CDR2 FQGTGA. V was clipped by 0 bases and J by 8 bases; unmatched bases: 5. This CDR3 has 15 residues. The CDR3 loop is CASSLTGGRAYEQFF. Here the CDR3 DNA reads TGTGCCAGCAGCTTAACCGGCGGGAGGGCATATGAGCAGTTCTTC.

V and J are TRBV4-2 and TRBJ1-4; the D is unclear. Germline V gene data show CDR1 as LGHNA and CDR2 as YNFKEQ. Trimming took 1 base from V and 8 from J, leaving 14 bases between them. The CDR3 spans 15 residues. CDR3 amino acids: CASSQVNSVLEKLFF. In nucleotides, the CDR3 is TGTGCCAGCAGCCAAGTGAACAGCGTACTCGAAAAACTGTTTTTT.

This chain joins TRBV15 and TRBJ2-7, with 7 bases aligning to TRBD2. This CDR3 spans 15 amino acids. The trim removed 0 bases at V and 4 bases at J, leaving 6 bases unmatched. Germline V gene lookup returns CDR1 LNHNV and CDR2 YYDKDF (reference sequence). The CDR3: CATSRDGGSFYEQYF. DNA for the CDR3: TGTGCCACCAGCAGAGATGGCGGGAGTTTTTACGAGCAGTACTTC. Full variable domain (missing parts from reference TRBV15 and TRBJ2-7): DAMVIQNPRYQVTQFGKPVTLSCSQTLNHNVMYWYQQKSSQAPKLLFHYYDKDFNNEADTPDNFQSRRPNTSFCFLDIRSPGLGDTAMYLCATSRDGGSFYEQYFGPGTRLTVT.

V usage is TRBV6-5 and J usage is TRBJ2-7, with 11 bases aligning to TRBD2. From germline, CDR1 is MNHEY and CDR2 SVGAGI. Trimming removed 6 bases from V and 4 bases from J; junction bases left unmatched: 17. The CDR3 consists of 18 residues. The CDR3 nucleotides are TGTGCCAGCAGCCGCAGGGTTCCGGGACTAGCGGAATTGTACGAGCAGTACTTC. Translation gives CASSRRVPGLAELYEQYF.

This clonotype was recorded only once. This rearrangement joins TRBV20-1 to TRBJ2-1, with a tentative D call TRBD2 (6 bases). The CDR3 runs to 15 residues. Trimming left V 6 bases short and J 5 bases short, with 20 bases between. Germline V gene lookup returns CDR1 DFQATT and CDR2 SNEGSKA (reference sequence). The chain's CDR3 is CSAPGFSGGHNEQFF. The CDR3 nucleotides are TGCAGTGCCCCGGGCTTTAGCGGAGGGCACAATGAGCAGTTCTTC.

The rearrangement links TRBV5-1 to TRBJ2-1; 8 positions match TRBD2. The CDR3 spans 14 residues. Germline V CDR1 and CDR2: SGHRS, YFSETQ. Trimming took 4 bases from V and 3 from J; bases not matched to a gene: 3. The CDR3 nucleotides are TGCGCCAGCAGCGTGAGCGGGGGCTACAATGAGCAGTTCTTC. It yields the protein CASSVSGGYNEQFF.

This clonotype was seen ten or more times. The chain recombines TRBV29-1 with TRBJ1-5; D uncertain. There are 12 residues in the CDR3. The germline CDR1 and CDR2 sequences are SQVTM and ANQGSEA. V was clipped by 6 bases and J by 6 bases, with 12 bases between them. The CDR3 DNA follows: TGCAGCGTCGGGGAAATGGGTCAGCCCCAGCATTTT. Translated: CSVGEMGQPQHF.

The rearrangement links TRBV7-9 to TRBJ1-1; D is unclear. Trimming removed 3 bases from V and 1 base from J, with 6 bases in between. The CDR3 is made up of 13 amino acids. Germline V CDR1 and CDR2: SEHNR, FQNEAQ (reference sequence). CDR3 nucleotides: TGTGCCAGCAGCTTCCCTTCGAACACTGAAGCTTTCTTT. Amino acids: CASSFPSNTEAFF. The full variable domain, rest sourced from reference TRBV7-9 and TRBJ1-1, is DTGVSQNPRHKITKRGQNVTFRCDPISEHNRLYWYRQTLGQGPEFLTYFQNEAQLEKSRLLSDRFSAERPKGSFSTLEIQRTEQGDSAMYLCASSFPSNTEAFFGQGTRLTVV.

CDR3 region: CSAPRGHTEAFF. CDR3 in DNA: TGCAGTGCCCCAAGGGGGCACACTGAAGCTTTCTTT. The V gene is TRBV20-1, the J gene TRBJ1-1; 7 nucleotides match TRBD1. Losses at the gene ends were 6 bases for V and 3 bases for J; bases not matched to a gene: 4. This CDR3 comprises 12 residues. Germline CDR1 DFQATT, CDR2 SNEGSKA (reference sequence).

The gene calls are TRBV28 and TRBJ1-4; 7 nucleotides agree with TRBD1. The V segment lost 6 bases and the J segment 7 bases; nucleotides outside the gene matches: 5. Germline loops: CDR1 MDHEN, CDR2 SYDVKM. The CDR3 consists of 13 residues. DNA of the CDR3: TGTGCCAGCAGCGACAGGGCCGTTGAAAAACTGTTTTTT. As protein: CASSDRAVEKLFF.

The sample holds many counts of this clonotype. The J gene is TRBJ2-3, the V gene TRBV20-1; TRBD2 aligns across 8 bases. This CDR3 contains 16 residues. V dropped 3 bases and J dropped 6; count of bases not matched to a gene: 14. Germline values: CDR1 DFQATT, CDR2 SNEGSKA (reference sequence). DNA for the CDR3: TGCAGTGCTAGTGGCACTAGCGGCGGGATGGGGGATACGCAGTATTTT. This sequence encodes CSASGTSGGMGDTQYF.

The chain employs TRBV7-3 and TRBJ1-4; D unresolved. V lost 5 bases and J lost 5, with 9 bases in between. The CDR3 length is 13 residues. CDR1 is SGHTA, CDR2 FQGTGA, per germline. The CDR3 sequence: CASSASPNEKLFF. In DNA form, the CDR3 reads TGTGCCAGCAGCGCAAGCCCCAATGAAAAACTGTTTTTT. The full variable domain, with the rest looked up from reference TRBV7-3 and TRBJ1-4, is GAGVSQTPSNKVTEKGKYVELRCDPISGHTALYWYRQSLGQGPEFLIYFQGTGAADDSGLPNDRFFAVRPEGSVSTLKIQRTERGDSAVYLCASSASPNEKLFFGSGTQLSVL.

The V call is TRBV21-1, the J call TRBJ2-5; the table's D call, TRBD1, was not checked against the DNA. TRBV21-1 corresponds to a pseudogene. This CDR3 spans 18 amino acids. CDR3 nucleotides: TGTGCCAGCAGCAAAGAGGCGGCAGGGGGCTTCACCCAAGAGACCCAGTACTTC. Protein: CASSKEAAGGFTQETQYF.

V usage is TRBV20-1 and J usage is TRBJ2-3; perhaps TRBD1 as D (6 bases). CDR3 length: 14 amino acids. CDR1 and CDR2 from the germline V gene are DFQATT and SNEGSKA (reference sequence). Between the trimmed V and J ends, which lost 2 bases and 1 base, there was a span of 10 bases. CDR3: CSARSEGGTDTQYF. In nucleotides, the CDR3 is TGCAGTGCTAGATCCGAGGGGGGCACAGATACGCAGTATTTT.

The V call is TRBV4-1, the J call TRBJ2-3; 7 bases fit TRBD2. Germline V lookup: CDR1 MGHRA, CDR2 YSYEKL. The CDR3 sequence is 15 residues long. V trimming: 8 bases; J trimming: 2 bases; junction bases outside the gene matches: 10. CDR3 in amino acids: CASATGLSITDTQYF. CDR3 DNA: TGCGCCAGCGCAACGGGACTATCAATCACAGATACGCAGTATTTT.